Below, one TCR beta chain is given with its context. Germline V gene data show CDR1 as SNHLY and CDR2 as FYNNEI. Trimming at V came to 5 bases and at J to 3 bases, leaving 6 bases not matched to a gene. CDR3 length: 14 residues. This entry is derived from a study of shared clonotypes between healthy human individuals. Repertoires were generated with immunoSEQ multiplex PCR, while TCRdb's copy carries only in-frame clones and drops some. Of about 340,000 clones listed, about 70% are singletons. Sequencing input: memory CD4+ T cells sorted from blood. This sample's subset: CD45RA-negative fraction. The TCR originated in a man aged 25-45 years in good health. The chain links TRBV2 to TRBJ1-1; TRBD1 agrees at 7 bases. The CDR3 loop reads CASSLGGADTEAFF. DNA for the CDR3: TGTGCCAGCAGTTTAGGGGGCGCAGACACTGAAGCTTTCTTT.